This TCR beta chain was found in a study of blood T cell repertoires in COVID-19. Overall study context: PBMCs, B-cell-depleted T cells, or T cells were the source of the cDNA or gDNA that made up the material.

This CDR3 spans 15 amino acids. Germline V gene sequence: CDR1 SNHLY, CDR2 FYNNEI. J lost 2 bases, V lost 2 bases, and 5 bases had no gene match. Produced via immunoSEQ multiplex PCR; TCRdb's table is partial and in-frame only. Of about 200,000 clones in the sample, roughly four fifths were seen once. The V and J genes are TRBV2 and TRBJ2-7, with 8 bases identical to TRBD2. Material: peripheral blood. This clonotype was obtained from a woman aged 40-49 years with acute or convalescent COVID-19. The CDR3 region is CASSEPAGATYEQYF. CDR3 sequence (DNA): TGTGCCAGCAGTGAACCAGCGGGGGCCACCTACGAGCAGTACTTC.